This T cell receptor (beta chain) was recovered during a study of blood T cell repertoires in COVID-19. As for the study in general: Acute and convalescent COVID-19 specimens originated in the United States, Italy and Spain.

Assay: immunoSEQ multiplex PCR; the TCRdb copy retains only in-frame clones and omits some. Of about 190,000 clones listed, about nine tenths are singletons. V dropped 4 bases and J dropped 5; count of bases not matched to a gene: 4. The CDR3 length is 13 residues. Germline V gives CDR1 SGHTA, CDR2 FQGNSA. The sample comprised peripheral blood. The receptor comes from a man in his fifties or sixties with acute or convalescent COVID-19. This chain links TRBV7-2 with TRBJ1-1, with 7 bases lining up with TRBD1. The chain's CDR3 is CASSYHRGTEAFF. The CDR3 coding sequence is TGTGCCAGCAGCTATCACAGGGGAACTGAAGCTTTCTTT. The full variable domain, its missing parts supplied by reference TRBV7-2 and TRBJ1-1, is GAGVSQSPSNKVTEKGKDVELRCDPISGHTALYWYRQSLGQGLEFLIYFQGNSAPDKSGLPSDRFSAERTGGSVSTLTIQRTQQEDSAVYLCASSYHRGTEAFFGQGTRLTVV.